These 31 T cell receptor beta chains originate from one sample sequenced in a study of blood T cell repertoires in COVID-19. The protocol was immunoSEQ multiplex PCR, while the TCRdb copy is restricted to in-frame clones and leaves out a portion. This sample has fewer than 150,000 clones; more than 85% occur once, and the top ten carry 5% to 6%. Material: peripheral blood. These receptors were obtained from a human donor in a cohort sampled during active COVID-19.

This chain connects TRBV28 to TRBJ2-1, with 8 nucleotides matching TRBD2. The CDR3 contains 17 residues. The germline gives CDR1 MDHEN, CDR2 SYDVKM. Trimming took 5 bases from V and 4 from J; bases not matched to a gene: 13. CDR3 amino acids: CASSRPGLASSYNEQFF. In nucleotides, the CDR3 is TGTGCCAGCAGTCGTCCCGGACTAGCAAGTTCTTACAATGAGCAGTTCTTC.

V and J are TRBV28 and TRBJ1-6; D possibly corresponds to TRBD1 (6 bases). The germline V gene has CDR1 MDHEN and CDR2 SYDVKM. This CDR3 has 15 amino acids. V was clipped by 4 bases and J by 6 bases, with 13 bases between them. CDR3 DNA: TGTGCCAGCAGTTCGCAGGGGTTATTTAATTCACCCCTCCACTTT. Translation gives CASSSQGLFNSPLHF.

For the CDR3, the DNA is TGTGCCAGCAGCACCAGAACAGGGGCCGGAACCTATGGCTACACCTTC. Residues: CASSTRTGAGTYGYTF. The rearrangement links TRBV7-3 to TRBJ1-2, with TRBD1 matching over 7 bases. The germline V gene has CDR1 SGHTA and CDR2 FQGTGA. The junction had 13 bases not matched to a gene; V was cut back by 5 bases and J by 4 bases. This CDR3 spans 16 amino acids.

The chain joins TRBV28 to TRBJ1-2, with 8 bases identical to TRBD1. CDR1 and CDR2 from the germline V gene are MDHEN and SYDVKM. CDR3 length equals 15 residues. V was pared by 5 bases and J by 6 bases, with 11 bases of the junction left unmatched. CDR3 DNA: TGTGCCAGCAGTGCCCTGGGCAGGGGGCTCGATGGCTACACCTTC. Protein: CASSALGRGLDGYTF.

As to this clone: A read error may account for a junction end that differs from germline. The chain recombines TRBV5-3 with TRBJ1-3; possible D gene TRBD1, 6 bases. TRBV5-3 is classed as an ORF, of uncertain function. This CDR3 is built from 11 residues. DNA of the CDR3: TGTGCCAGAAGCTTGGGCAGGGACAACCAGTGG. This gives the protein CARSLGRDNQW.

This clone was observed at least ten times. The chain carries TRBV3-1 (or the pseudogene TRBV3-2) and TRBJ1-4, with D perhaps matching TRBD1 (5 bases). This CDR3 region has 15 residues. V lost 5 bases to trimming and J lost 7 bases, with 17 bases between them. Germline V gene lookup returns CDR1 LGHDT and CDR2 YNNKEL (reference sequence). CDR3 bases: TGTGCCAGCAGCGCCCGCGGGGGGAAAGGTGAAAAACTGTTTTTT. Translation gives CASSARGGKGEKLFF.

The V call is TRBV5-6, the J call TRBJ2-6, with D perhaps matching TRBD2 (5 bases). The CDR3 runs 19 residues. Per germline, CDR1 SGHDT and CDR2 YYEEEE. Trimming took off 6 bases at V and 2 bases at J, with 24 bases between the two ends. CDR3 region: CASTTYLGREKAGANVLTF. CDR3 sequence (DNA): TGTGCCAGCACCACTTATCTGGGCCGGGAAAAAGCTGGGGCCAACGTCCTGACTTTC. The full variable domain, in which reference TRBV5-6 and TRBJ2-6 provide the parts outside the CDR3, is DAGVTQSPTHLIKTRGQQVTLRCSPKSGHDTVSWYQQALGQGPQFIFQYYEEEERQRGNFPDRFSGHQFPNYSSELNVNALLLGDSALYLCASTTYLGREKAGANVLTFGAGSRLTVL.

This clone was detected many times. V gene TRBV19 combines with J gene TRBJ1-6, with 9 positions matching TRBD1. Unmatched junction bases numbered 11, after V lost 3 bases and J lost 8 bases. Germline V gives CDR1 LNHDA, CDR2 SQIVND (reference sequence). This CDR3 comprises 17 residues. CDR3 DNA sequence: TGTGCCAGTAGTATGGGGGGGACAGGGCGTTTGGATTCACCCCTCCACTTT. Translated, it gives CASSMGGTGRLDSPLHF.

This clone was recorded once. V and J are TRBV9 and TRBJ2-7; 7 bases align to TRBD2. Per the germline V gene, CDR1 is SGDLS and CDR2 is YYNGEE. V lost 0 bases and J lost 3; bases outside the gene matches: 6. This CDR3 has 15 amino acids. CDR3 loop: CASSVAASGGYEQYF. CDR3 sequence (DNA): TGTGCCAGCAGCGTAGCTGCATCGGGGGGCTACGAGCAGTACTTC.

The J gene is TRBJ1-1, the V gene TRBV7-9; D is unresolved. The length of the CDR3 is 12 residues. Trimming left V 3 bases short and J 7 bases short, with 9 bases between. The V gene's germline CDR1 is SEHNR and CDR2 FQNEAQ (reference sequence). CDR3 in amino acids: CASSFGEGEAFF. In DNA form, the CDR3 reads TGTGCCAGCAGCTTCGGAGAAGGTGAAGCTTTCTTT. Variable domain in full (rest from reference TRBV7-9 and TRBJ1-1): DTGVSQNPRHKITKRGQNVTFRCDPISEHNRLYWYRQTLGQGPEFLTYFQNEAQLEKSRLLSDRFSAERPKGSFSTLEIQRTEQGDSAMYLCASSFGEGEAFFGQGTRLTVV.

There are a few counts of this clone. Other DNA variants within this sample encode the same CDR3. This rearrangement joins TRBV18 to TRBJ1-2; 8 bases are shared with TRBD1. CDR1 is KGHSH and CDR2 is LQKENI in the germline V gene. V shed 0 bases and J 8 bases; nucleotides not matched to a gene: 8. The CDR3 extends over 15 amino acids. CDR3 coding DNA: TGTGCCAGCTCACCACCAGTCACGGACAGGGTGGGCTACACCTTC. It yields the protein CASSPPVTDRVGYTF.

The chain is built from TRBV4-2 and TRBJ2-1; 9 bases are shared with TRBD1. The CDR3 totals 15 residues. In germline, CDR1 is LGHNA, CDR2 YNFKEQ. Germline trimming cut 4 bases from V and 7 bases from J; bases unmatched to any gene: 8. The CDR3 loop reads CASSPSGTGRNEQFF. For the CDR3, the DNA is TGTGCCAGCAGCCCGTCCGGGACAGGGAGGAATGAGCAGTTCTTC.

This rearrangement joins TRBV15 to TRBJ2-7; D may be TRBD2 (6 bases). CDR1 is LNHNV and CDR2 is YYDKDF in the germline V gene (reference sequence). CDR3 length: 15 residues. Trimming shortened V by 1 base and J by 4 bases, and 14 bases separated the two germline ends. The CDR3 protein is CATSRVRGGEYEQYF. Here the CDR3 DNA reads TGTGCCACCAGCAGAGTGCGGGGAGGCGAATACGAGCAGTACTTC.

This CDR3 reads CASSFGQDSYNEQFF. In nucleotides, the CDR3 is TGTGCCAGCAGTTTCGGGCAGGACTCTTACAATGAGCAGTTCTTC. This chain connects TRBV28 to TRBJ2-1; D possibly corresponds to TRBD2 (5 bases). This CDR3 has 15 amino acids. Germline assignment: CDR1 MDHEN and CDR2 SYDVKM. The V gene lost 3 bases and the J gene lost 4 bases, with 13 bases spanning the gap.

The gene calls are TRBV24-1 and TRBJ2-5; D is perhaps TRBD1 (6 bases). CDR3 length: 18 residues. V lost 5 bases, J lost 5 bases, and 26 bases lay in between. The germline CDR1 and CDR2 sequences are KGHDR and SFDVKD. The CDR3 spells CATSASSPKTGWLETQYF. CDR3 coding DNA: TGTGCCACCAGTGCCTCAAGCCCTAAAACAGGGTGGTTGGAGACCCAGTACTTC.

V is TRBV4-1 and J is TRBJ1-2; D not resolved. CDR3 size: 15 residues. V shed 0 bases and J shed 2 bases, with 10 bases lying between them. Germline V gene lookup returns CDR1 MGHRA and CDR2 YSYEKL. In DNA form, the CDR3 reads TGCGCCAGCAGCCAAGAAGAGGGCGGCAACTATGGCTACACCTTC. Protein product: CASSQEEGGNYGYTF.

This clone was counted between two and nine times. The chain employs TRBV5-4 and TRBJ2-6; maybe TRBD1 (6 bases). The V gene lost 4 bases and the J gene lost 0 bases, with 17 bases spanning the gap. This CDR3 is 18 amino acids long. Germline V CDR1 and CDR2: SGHNT, YYREEE (reference sequence). The CDR3 reads CASSLAPQGGSGANVLTF. The CDR3, as DNA: TGTGCCAGCAGCCTGGCCCCACAGGGTGGCTCTGGGGCCAACGTCCTGACTTTC.

The V and J genes are TRBV14 and TRBJ2-5, with D hard to call. V lost 0 bases to trimming and J lost 5 bases, with 13 bases between them. The CDR3 contains 15 residues. CDR1 is SGHDN and CDR2 is FVKESK in the germline V gene. The DNA for the CDR3 is TGTGCCAGCAGCCAAGATGTGAGCCTCCGGGAGACCCAGTACTTC. It yields the protein CASSQDVSLRETQYF.

The chain has TRBV7-3 and TRBJ2-1; D remains unclear. The CDR3 length is 14 residues. CDR1 and CDR2 (germline): SGHTA, FQGTGA. Trimming cost V 0 bases and J 6 bases, with 9 bases left between them. CDR3 sequence: CASSLTLASNEQFF. CDR3 in DNA: TGTGCCAGCAGCTTAACTCTGGCTTCCAATGAGCAGTTCTTC.

The chain links TRBV5-1 to TRBJ1-2; D ambiguous. The length of the CDR3 is 13 residues. Germline V gives CDR1 SGHRS, CDR2 YFSETQ. Trimming removed 0 bases from V and 4 bases from J, with 7 bases in between. DNA for the CDR3: TGCGCCAGCAGCTTGGGGGCGGGCTATGGCTACACCTTC. Its protein product is CASSLGAGYGYTF.

CDR3 region: CASSERSRLAGGRIAYYNEQFF. The DNA for the CDR3 is TGTGCCAGCAGTGAAAGGAGCAGACTAGCGGGGGGCCGGATCGCTTACTACAATGAGCAGTTCTTC. The genes are TRBV6-1 and TRBJ2-1, with 13 positions matching TRBD2. Trimming took 2 bases from V and 3 from J; bases not matched to a gene: 19. This CDR3 region has 22 residues. The V gene's germline CDR1 is MNHNS and CDR2 SASEGT.

The J gene is TRBJ1-5, the V gene TRBV20-1, with 8 bases identical to TRBD1. Losses at the gene ends were 3 bases for V and 7 bases for J; bases not matched to a gene: 8. The CDR3 runs to 14 residues. The germline V gene encodes CDR1 DFQATT and CDR2 SNEGSKA (reference sequence). CDR3 bases: TGCAGTGCTAGTCGGCAGGGGGCGCGGCAGCCCCAGCATTTT. As protein: CSASRQGARQPQHF.

CDR3 sequence: CSVVRGLDYGYTF. For the CDR3, the DNA is TGCAGCGTTGTTCGGGGGTTGGACTATGGCTACACCTTC. The chain recombines TRBV29-1 with TRBJ1-2; tentative D call: TRBD1 (5 bases). The CDR3 consists of 13 residues. Germline assignment: CDR1 SQVTM and CDR2 ANQGSEA. Trimming left V 4 bases short and J 3 bases short, with 12 bases between. The variable domain in full, with the rest retrieved from reference TRBV29-1 and TRBJ1-2, is SAVISQKPSRDICQRGTSLTIQCQVDSQVTMMFWYRQQPGQSLTLIATANQGSEATYESGFVIDKFPISRPNLTFSTLTVSNMSPEDSSIYLCSVVRGLDYGYTFGSGTRLTVV.

The chain has TRBV12-3 or TRBV12-4 and TRBJ2-1; perhaps TRBD2 as D (7 bases). The CDR3 is 13 amino acids. Deletions cut 10 bases from V and 2 bases from J, with 12 bases between. The DNA of the CDR3 is TGTGCCACACGGGGGGCGGCCTACAATGAGCAGTTCTTC. Its protein is CATRGAAYNEQFF.

This sequence joins TRBV7-3 and TRBJ2-3; 7 bases fit TRBD2. There are 15 residues in the CDR3. With V trimmed by 5 bases and J by 4 bases, 9 bases remained unmatched. The germline CDR1 and CDR2 sequences are SGHTA and FQGTGA. CDR3 amino acids: CASSPRLGGADTQYF. The CDR3 DNA follows: TGTGCCAGCAGCCCTCGACTTGGGGGGGCAGATACGCAGTATTTT.

V and J are TRBV28 and TRBJ2-4; possibly TRBD1 for D (5 bases). Between the trimmed V and J ends, which lost 2 bases and 3 bases, there was a span of 20 bases. In germline, CDR1 is MDHEN, CDR2 SYDVKM. This CDR3 has 18 amino acids. Written as DNA, the CDR3 is TGTGCCAGCAGTTTACCTAGACAGAAAGTACTGGACAAAAACATTCAGTACTTC. It is translated as CASSLPRQKVLDKNIQYF.

The rearrangement links TRBV4-1 to TRBJ2-3, with 10 positions matching TRBD2. V lost 1 base and J lost 1; bases outside the gene matches: 2. The CDR3 runs to 16 residues. From germline, CDR1 is MGHRA and CDR2 YSYEKL. In nucleotides, the CDR3 is TGCGCCAGCAGCCAAGGGCTAGCGGGGGGCACAGATACGCAGTATTTT. Translation gives CASSQGLAGGTDTQYF.

As regards this clone: Other DNA sequences in this sample translate to the same CDR3. V is TRBV5-1 and J is TRBJ1-2; TRBD1 might be the D (6 bases). V was clipped by 1 base and J by 2 bases, with 12 bases between them. Germline-derived CDR1 and CDR2 are SGHRS and YFSETQ. The CDR3 sequence is 15 residues long. Here the CDR3 reads CASSLSGTTNYGYTF. The CDR3 region has the DNA TGCGCCAGCAGCTTGTCCGGGACAACCAACTATGGCTACACCTTC.

This chain links TRBV28 with TRBJ1-1, with D possibly TRBD1 on 6 matching bases. There are 15 residues in the CDR3. Germline V gives CDR1 MDHEN, CDR2 SYDVKM. Trimming shortened V by 7 bases and J by 0 bases, and 15 bases separated the two germline ends. This CDR3 is CASTHRAKMNTEAFF. The CDR3 nucleotides are TGTGCCAGCACCCACAGGGCTAAGATGAACACTGAAGCTTTCTTT.

In its sample, this clone was seen a few times. This rearrangement joins TRBV15 to TRBJ2-2; 7 nucleotides line up with TRBD1. The V gene end was trimmed by 0 bases and the J gene end by 1 base; junction bases not matched to a gene: 8. The CDR3 has 18 amino acids. The germline CDR1 and CDR2 sequences are LNHNV and YYDKDF (reference sequence). The CDR3, as DNA: TGTGCCACCAGCAGAGAGGGCGGAGGACAGGAGAACACCGGGGAGCTGTTTTTT. Translating it yields CATSREGGGQENTGELFF.

The chain has TRBV28 and TRBJ1-1; a possible D gene is TRBD1 (6 bases). Germline assignment: CDR1 MDHEN and CDR2 SYDVKM. The CDR3 loop spans 16 amino acids. V was pared by 0 bases and J by 0 bases, with 11 bases between. The CDR3 sequence is CASSLWPDSMNTEAFF. CDR3 DNA: TGTGCCAGCAGTTTATGGCCGGACAGCATGAACACTGAAGCTTTCTTT.